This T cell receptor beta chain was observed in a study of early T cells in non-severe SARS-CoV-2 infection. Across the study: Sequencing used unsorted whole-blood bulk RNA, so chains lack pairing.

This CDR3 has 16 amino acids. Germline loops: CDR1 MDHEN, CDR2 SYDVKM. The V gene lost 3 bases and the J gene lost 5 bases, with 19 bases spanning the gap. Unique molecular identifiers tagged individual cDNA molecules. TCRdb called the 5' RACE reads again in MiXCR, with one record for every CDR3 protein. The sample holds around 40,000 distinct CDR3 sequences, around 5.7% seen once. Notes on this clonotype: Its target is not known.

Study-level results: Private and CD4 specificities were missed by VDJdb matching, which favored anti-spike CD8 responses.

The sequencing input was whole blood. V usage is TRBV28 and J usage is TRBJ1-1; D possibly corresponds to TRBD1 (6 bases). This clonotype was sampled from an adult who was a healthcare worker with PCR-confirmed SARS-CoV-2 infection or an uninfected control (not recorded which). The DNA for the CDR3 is TGTGCCAGCAGTTTCCTTCGCCTGACAGGCGATACTGAAGCTTTCTTT. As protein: CASSFLRLTGDTEAFF.